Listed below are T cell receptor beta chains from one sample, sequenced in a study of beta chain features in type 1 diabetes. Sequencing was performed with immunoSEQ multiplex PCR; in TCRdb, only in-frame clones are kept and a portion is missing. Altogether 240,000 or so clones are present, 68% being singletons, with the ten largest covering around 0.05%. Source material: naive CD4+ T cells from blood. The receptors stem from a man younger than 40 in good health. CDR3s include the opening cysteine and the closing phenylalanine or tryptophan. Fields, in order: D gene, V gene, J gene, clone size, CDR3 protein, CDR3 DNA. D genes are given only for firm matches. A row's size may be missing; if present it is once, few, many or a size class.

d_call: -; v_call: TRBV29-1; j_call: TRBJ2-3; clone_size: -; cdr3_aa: CSVVSGTTDTQYF; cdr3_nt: TGCAGCGTTGTCTCGGGGACTACAGATACGCAGTATTTT
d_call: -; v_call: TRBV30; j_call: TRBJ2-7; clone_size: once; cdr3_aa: CAWNAVGGGEQYF; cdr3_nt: TGTGCCTGGAATGCTGTCGGGGGAGGTGAGCAGTACTTC
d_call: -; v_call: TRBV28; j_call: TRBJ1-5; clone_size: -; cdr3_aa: CASTYMEGNQPQHF; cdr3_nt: TGTGCCAGCACTTACATGGAGGGGAATCAGCCCCAGCATTTT
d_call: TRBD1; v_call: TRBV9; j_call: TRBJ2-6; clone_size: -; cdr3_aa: CASSSRAGTGVGANVLTF; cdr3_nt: TGTGCCAGCAGCTCCCGAGCCGGGACAGGGGTAGGGGCCAACGTCCTGACTTTC
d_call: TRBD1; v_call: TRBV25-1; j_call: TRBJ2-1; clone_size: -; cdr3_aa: CASSDYRGDNEQFF; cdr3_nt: TGTGCCAGCAGTGATTACAGGGGAGACAATGAGCAGTTCTTC
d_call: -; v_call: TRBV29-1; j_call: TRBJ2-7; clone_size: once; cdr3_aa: CSVPRGDSYEQYF; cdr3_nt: TGCAGCGTCCCTAGAGGCGATAGCTACGAGCAGTACTTC
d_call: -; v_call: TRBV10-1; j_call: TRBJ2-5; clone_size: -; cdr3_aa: CASSEMTQETQYF; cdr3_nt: TGCGCCAGCAGTGAGATGACTCAAGAGACCCAGTACTTC
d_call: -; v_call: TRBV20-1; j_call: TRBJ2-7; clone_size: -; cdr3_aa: CSGVTYEQYF; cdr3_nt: TGCAGTGGGGTTACCTACGAGCAGTACTTC
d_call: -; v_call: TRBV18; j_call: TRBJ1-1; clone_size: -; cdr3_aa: CASSPTLNTEAFF; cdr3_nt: TGTGCCAGCTCACCTACATTGAACACTGAAGCTTTCTTT
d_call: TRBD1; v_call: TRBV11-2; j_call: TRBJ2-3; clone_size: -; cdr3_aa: CASSHRQGRGTDTQYF; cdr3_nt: TGTGCCAGCAGTCATCGACAGGGGCGTGGCACAGATACGCAGTATTTT
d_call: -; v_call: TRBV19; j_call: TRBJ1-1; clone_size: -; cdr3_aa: CASLDGLNTEAFF; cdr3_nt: TGTGCCAGTTTGGACGGACTGAACACTGAAGCTTTCTTT
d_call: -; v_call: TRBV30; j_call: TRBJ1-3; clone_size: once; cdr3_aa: CAWSEGATGRNTIYF; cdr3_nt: TGTGCCTGGAGTGAAGGGGCCACAGGCCGAAACACCATATATTTT
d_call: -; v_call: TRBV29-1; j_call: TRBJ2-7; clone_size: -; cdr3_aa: CSVGLRLSYEQYF; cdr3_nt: TGCAGCGTTGGACTTAGGCTATCCTACGAGCAGTACTTC
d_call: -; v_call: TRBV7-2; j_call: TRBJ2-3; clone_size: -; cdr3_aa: CASSSGSTDTQYF; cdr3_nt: TGTGCCAGCAGCTCCGGAAGCACAGATACGCAGTATTTT
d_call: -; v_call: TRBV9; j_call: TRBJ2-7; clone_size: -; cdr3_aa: CASSKGVSDHEQYF; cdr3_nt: TGTGCCAGCAGCAAGGGGGTTAGCGACCACGAGCAGTACTTC
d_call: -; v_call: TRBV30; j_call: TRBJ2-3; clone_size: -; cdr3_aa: CAWSRGDTDTQYF; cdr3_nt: TGTGCCTGGAGCCGTGGGGACACAGATACGCAGTATTTT
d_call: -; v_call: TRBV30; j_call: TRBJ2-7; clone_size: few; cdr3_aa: CAWSPTGTGEQYF; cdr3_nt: TGTGCCTGGAGTCCCACAGGGACCGGGGAGCAGTACTTC
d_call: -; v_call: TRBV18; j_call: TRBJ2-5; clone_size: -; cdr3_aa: CASSASQETQYF; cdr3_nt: TGTGCCAGCTCAGCGTCACAAGAGACCCAGTACTTC
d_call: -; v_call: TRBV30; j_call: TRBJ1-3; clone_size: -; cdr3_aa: CAWNRVSGNTIYF; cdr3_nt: TGTGCCTGGAACAGGGTCTCTGGAAACACCATATATTTT
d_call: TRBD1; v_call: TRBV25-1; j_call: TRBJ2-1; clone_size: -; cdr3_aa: CASSAGDSRSYNEQFF; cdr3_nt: TGTGCCAGCAGTGCCGGGGACAGTCGGTCCTACAATGAGCAGTTCTTC
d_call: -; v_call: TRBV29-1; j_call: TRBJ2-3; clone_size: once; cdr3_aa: CSVYRVLANTQYF; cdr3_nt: TGCAGCGTTTATCGGGTCCTGGCGAATACGCAGTATTTT
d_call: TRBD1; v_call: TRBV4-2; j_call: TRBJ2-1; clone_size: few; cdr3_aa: CASSQGDRFSYNEQFF; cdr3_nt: TGTGCCAGCAGCCAAGGGGACAGATTCTCCTACAATGAGCAGTTCTTC
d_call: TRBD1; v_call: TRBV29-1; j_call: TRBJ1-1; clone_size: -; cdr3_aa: CSAWTGLNTEAFF; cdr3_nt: TGCAGCGCTTGGACAGGGTTGAACACTGAAGCTTTCTTT
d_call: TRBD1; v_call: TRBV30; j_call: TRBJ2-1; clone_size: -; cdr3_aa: CAWAGTGNSYNEQFF; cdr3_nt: TGTGCCTGGGCTGGGACAGGGAACTCCTACAATGAGCAGTTCTTC
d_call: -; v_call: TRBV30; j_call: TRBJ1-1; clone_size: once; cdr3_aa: CAWSDVGTEAFF; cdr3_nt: TGTGCCTGGAGTGACGTAGGGACTGAAGCTTTCTTT
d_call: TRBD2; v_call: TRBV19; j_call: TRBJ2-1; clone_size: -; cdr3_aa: CASKNSGRRTGDNEQFF; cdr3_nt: TGTGCCAGTAAGAATAGCGGGAGGAGGACCGGCGACAATGAGCAGTTCTTC
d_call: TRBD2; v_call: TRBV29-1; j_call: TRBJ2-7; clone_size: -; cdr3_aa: CSVWTSETYEQYF; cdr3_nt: TGCAGCGTTTGGACTAGCGAGACCTACGAGCAGTACTTC
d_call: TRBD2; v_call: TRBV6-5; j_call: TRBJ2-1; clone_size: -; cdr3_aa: CASSYGLAADEQFF; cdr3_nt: TGTGCCAGCAGTTACGGACTAGCGGCCGATGAGCAGTTCTTC
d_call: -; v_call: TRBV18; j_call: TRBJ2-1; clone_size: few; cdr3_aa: CASSRARDNEQFF; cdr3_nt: TGTGCCAGCTCACGTGCCAGAGACAATGAGCAGTTCTTC
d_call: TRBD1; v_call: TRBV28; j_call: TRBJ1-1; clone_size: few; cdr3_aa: CASSDRVRTEAFF; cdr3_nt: TGTGCCAGCAGTGACAGGGTGCGCACTGAAGCTTTCTTT
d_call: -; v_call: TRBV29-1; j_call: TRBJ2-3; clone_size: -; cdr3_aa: CSVEPADTQYF; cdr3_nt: TGCAGCGTTGAACCGGCAGATACGCAGTATTTT
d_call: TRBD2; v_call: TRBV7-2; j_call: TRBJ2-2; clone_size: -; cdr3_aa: CASSLGGLAQGGELFF; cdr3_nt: TGTGCCAGCAGCCTAGGAGGACTAGCCCAGGGCGGGGAGCTGTTTTTT
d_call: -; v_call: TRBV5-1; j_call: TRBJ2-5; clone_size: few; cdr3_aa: CASSLEETQYF; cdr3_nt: TGCGCCAGCAGCTTAGAAGAGACCCAGTACTTC
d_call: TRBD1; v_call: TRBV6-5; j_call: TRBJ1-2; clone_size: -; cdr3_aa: CASSRTGVYGYTF; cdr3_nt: TGTGCCAGCAGTCGGACAGGAGTCTATGGCTACACCTTC
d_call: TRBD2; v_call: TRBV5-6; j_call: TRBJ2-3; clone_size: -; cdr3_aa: CASSLERDPSTDTQYF; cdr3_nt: TGTGCCAGCAGCTTAGAGCGGGATCCTAGCACAGATACGCAGTATTTT
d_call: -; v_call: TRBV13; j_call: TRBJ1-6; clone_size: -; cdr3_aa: CASRGLAGVGSPLHF; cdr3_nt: TGTGCCAGCCGCGGATTGGCAGGGGTGGGTTCACCCCTCCACTTT
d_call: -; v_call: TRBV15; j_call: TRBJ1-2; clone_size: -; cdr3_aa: CATSRNRANYGYTF; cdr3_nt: TGTGCCACCAGCAGGAACAGGGCTAACTATGGCTACACCTTC
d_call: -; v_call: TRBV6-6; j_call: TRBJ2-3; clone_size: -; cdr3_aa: CASSYSLMDTQYF; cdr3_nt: TGTGCCAGCAGTTACTCTTTAATGGATACGCAGTATTTT
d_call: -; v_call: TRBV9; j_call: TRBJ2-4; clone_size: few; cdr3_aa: CASSFSGTEKNIQYF; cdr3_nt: TGTGCCAGCAGCTTTTCCGGGACGGAGAAAAACATTCAGTACTTC
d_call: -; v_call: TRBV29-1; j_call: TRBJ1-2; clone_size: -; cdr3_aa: CSAFGGNYGYTF; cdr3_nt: TGCAGCGCCTTCGGGGGAAACTATGGCTACACCTTC
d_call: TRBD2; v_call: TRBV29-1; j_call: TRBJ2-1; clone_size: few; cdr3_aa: CSVATSGRLNNEQFF; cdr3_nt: TGCAGCGTGGCAACTAGCGGGAGGCTGAACAATGAGCAGTTCTTC
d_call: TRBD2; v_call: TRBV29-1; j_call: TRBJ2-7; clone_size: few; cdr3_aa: CSVSGSVAGVVHEQYF; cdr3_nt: TGCAGCGTCAGCGGTTCCGTAGCGGGAGTAGTCCACGAGCAGTACTTC
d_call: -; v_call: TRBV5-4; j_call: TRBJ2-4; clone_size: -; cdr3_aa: CASSASNPNIQYF; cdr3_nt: TGTGCCAGCAGCGCCTCGAACCCCAACATTCAGTACTTC
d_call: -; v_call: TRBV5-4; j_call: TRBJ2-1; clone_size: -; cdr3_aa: CASSLDQGRGNEQFF; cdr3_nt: TGTGCCAGCAGCTTGGACCAAGGGCGCGGGAATGAGCAGTTCTTC
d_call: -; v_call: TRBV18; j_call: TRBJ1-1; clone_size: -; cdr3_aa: CASSPGLNTEAFF; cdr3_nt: TGTGCCAGCTCACCCGGGCTGAACACTGAAGCTTTCTTT
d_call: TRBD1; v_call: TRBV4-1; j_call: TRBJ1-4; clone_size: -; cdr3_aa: CASSQPYRGTNEKLFF; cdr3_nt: TGCGCCAGCAGCCAGCCGTACAGGGGAACTAATGAAAAACTGTTTTTT
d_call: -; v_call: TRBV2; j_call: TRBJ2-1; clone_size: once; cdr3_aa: CASSGTFETSYNEQFF; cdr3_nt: TGTGCCAGCAGCGGGACTTTCGAAACATCCTACAATGAGCAGTTCTTC
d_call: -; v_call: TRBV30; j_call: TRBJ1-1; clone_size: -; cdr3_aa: CAWNEEDTEAFF; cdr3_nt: TGTGCCTGGAACGAGGAGGACACTGAAGCTTTCTTT
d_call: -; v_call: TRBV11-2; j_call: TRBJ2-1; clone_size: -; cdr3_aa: CASSSAFSSYNEQFF; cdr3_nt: TGTGCCAGCAGCTCTGCCTTTAGCTCCTACAATGAGCAGTTCTTC
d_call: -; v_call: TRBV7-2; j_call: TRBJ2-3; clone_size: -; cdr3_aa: CASEQASLGTQYF; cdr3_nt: TGTGCCAGCGAACAGGCGTCTTTGGGTACGCAGTATTTT
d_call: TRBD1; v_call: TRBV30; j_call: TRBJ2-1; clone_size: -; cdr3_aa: CAWSVLRTGADEQFF; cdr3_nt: TGTGCCTGGAGTGTACTCAGGACAGGGGCCGACGAGCAGTTCTTC
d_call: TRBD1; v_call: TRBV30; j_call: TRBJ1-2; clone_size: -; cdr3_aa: CAWVGDRPSGYTF; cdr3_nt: TGTGCCTGGGTAGGGGACAGGCCGTCGGGCTACACCTTC
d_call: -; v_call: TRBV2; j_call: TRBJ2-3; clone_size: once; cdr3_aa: CASTDVGYLSTDTQYF; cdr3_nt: TGTGCCAGCACCGACGTGGGCTACCTGAGCACAGATACGCAGTATTTT
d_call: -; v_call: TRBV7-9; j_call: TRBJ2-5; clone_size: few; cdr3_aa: CASSPSGTLQETQYF; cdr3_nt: TGTGCCAGCAGCCCCTCCGGGACGCTGCAAGAGACCCAGTACTTC
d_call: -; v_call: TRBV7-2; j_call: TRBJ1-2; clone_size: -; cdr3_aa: CASSASRVSPSGYTF; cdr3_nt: TGTGCCAGCAGCGCCTCGAGGGTTTCCCCTAGTGGCTACACCTTC